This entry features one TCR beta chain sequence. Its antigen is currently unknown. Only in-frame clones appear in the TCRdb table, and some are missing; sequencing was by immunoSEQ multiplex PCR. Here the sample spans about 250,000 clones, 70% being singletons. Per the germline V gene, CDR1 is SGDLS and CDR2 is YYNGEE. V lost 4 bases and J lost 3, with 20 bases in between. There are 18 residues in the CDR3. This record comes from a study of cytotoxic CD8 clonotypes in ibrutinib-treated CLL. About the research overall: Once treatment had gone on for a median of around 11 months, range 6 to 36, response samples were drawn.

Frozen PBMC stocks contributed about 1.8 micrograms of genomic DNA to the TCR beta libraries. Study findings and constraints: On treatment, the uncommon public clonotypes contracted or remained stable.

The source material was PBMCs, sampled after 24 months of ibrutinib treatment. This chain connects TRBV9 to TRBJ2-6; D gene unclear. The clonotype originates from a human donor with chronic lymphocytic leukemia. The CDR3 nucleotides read TGTGCCAGCAGCCCTTCGACCGCCCTTTTATTTGGGGCCAACGTCCTGACTTTC. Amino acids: CASSPSTALLFGANVLTF.